This T cell receptor beta chain came from a study of beta chain features in type 1 diabetes. Whole-study results and caveats: Moderately but significantly shorter TCRB CDR3s were found in Type 1 diabetes patients in all four CD4+ subsets.

This clone appeared a few times. Its target is unknown. The study reverse transcribed the entire isolated RNA, so it sequenced expressed TCRB transcripts. Clones were sequenced by immunoSEQ multiplex PCR, and TCRdb holds only the in-frame ones, with some missing. The top ten clones hold 0.04% of a sample with about 710,000 clones, around 15% of them seen once. The CDR3 length is 16 residues. V dropped 0 bases and J dropped 0; count of bases not matched to a gene: 3. Germline loops: CDR1 SGHNT, CDR2 YYREEE (reference sequence). The chain employs TRBV5-4 and TRBJ2-1; 7 positions match TRBD1. Material for sequencing was naive CD4+ T cells from blood. This TCR was recovered from a man aged 18 to 30 with type 1 diabetes. CDR3 in DNA: TGTGCCAGCAGCTTGGACGGGGACAGCTCCTACAATGAGCAGTTCTTC. Translating gives CASSLDGDSSYNEQFF.